The clone carrying this T cell receptor (beta chain) was picked up a small number of times. Its antigen is as yet unknown. Treatment specified: roughly ten-day PBMC culture with coronavirus spike peptide pools or control peptides (ViraFEST assay). ViraFEST used peptide pools to expand antigen-specific T cells before TCR sequencing. Oncomine TCR Beta short-read sequencing was applied to DNA from cultured CD4+ T cells. TCRdb called the PCR reads again in MiXCR, with one record for every CDR3 protein. Counted here are about 13,000 distinct CDR3 sequences, 41% occurring once; the ten biggest clones make up roughly 10%. This entry comes from a study of vaccination and CD4 T cells after COVID-19. Study information: Two-dose vaccination with either BNT162b2 or mRNA-1273 was given to participants.

The CDR3 sequence is 14 residues long. Trimming shortened V by 1 base and J by 4 bases, and 10 bases separated the two germline ends. Germline CDR1 is MNHEY and CDR2 is SVGAGI. The V gene is TRBV6-5, the J gene TRBJ1-1; possible D gene TRBD1, 5 bases. This TCR was recovered from a human donor who had recovered from COVID-19. This material consisted of CD4+ T cells from blood, cultured in vitro, taken after SARS-CoV-2 vaccination. The CDR3 nucleotides read TGTGCCAGCAGTTACTTGACAGAAGGCACTGAAGCTTTCTTT. Translating it yields CASSYLTEGTEAFF.